A single sample gave rise to the 16 T cell receptor beta chains below, sequenced in a study of T cell responses to AZD1222 COVID-19 vaccine. The assay was immunoSEQ multiplex PCR, and TCRdb's table has in-frame clones only and misses some. Here the sample spans approximately 190,000 clones, roughly 91% being singletons. Source: peripheral blood, taken on day 0 of AZD1222 vaccination. Receptors were obtained from an adult in good health.

CDR3 sequence: CASSFGGGSNQPQHF. Written as DNA, the CDR3 is TGTGCCAGCAGCTTCGGAGGGGGCAGCAATCAGCCCCAGCATTTT. The chain combines TRBV11-2 with TRBJ1-5; 7 nucleotides agree with TRBD1. The CDR3 extends over 15 amino acids. Germline V gene lookup returns CDR1 SGHAT and CDR2 FQNNGV. V lost 3 bases and J lost 1; bases outside the gene matches: 3.

The V call is TRBV3-1 (or the pseudogene TRBV3-2), the J call TRBJ1-1; TRBD1 might be the D (5 bases). Germline CDR1 reads LGHDT; CDR2 reads YNNKEL (reference sequence). The CDR3 spans 13 residues. The ends were cut back, 1 base at V and 5 bases at J, with 8 bases in the middle. CDR3 sequence: CASSQGQGTEAFF. The CDR3 DNA follows: TGTGCCAGCAGCCAAGGGCAGGGTACTGAAGCTTTCTTT.

Here the CDR3 reads CASSQDLVGSIYNEQFF. In DNA form, the CDR3 reads TGTGCCAGCAGCCAAGATCTGGTGGGTAGTATCTACAATGAGCAGTTCTTC. The chain is built from TRBV3-1 (or the pseudogene TRBV3-2) and TRBJ2-1; D unresolved. The CDR3 consists of 17 residues. Germline V gene lookup returns CDR1 LGHDT and CDR2 YNNKEL (reference sequence). Trimming stripped 0 bases from V and 3 bases from J, with 15 bases between.

The chain joins TRBV7-2 to TRBJ2-7, with 10 nucleotides matching TRBD2. There are 15 residues in the CDR3. CDR1 and CDR2 (germline): SGHTA, FQGNSA. J gave up 1 base and V 3 bases, and 3 bases lay outside the gene matches. CDR3 amino acids: CASSLERGGSYEQYF. Here the CDR3 DNA reads TGTGCCAGCAGCTTGGAGCGGGGGGGATCCTACGAGCAGTACTTC.

The chain combines TRBV4-1 with TRBJ1-5, with a weak D call TRBD1 (5 bases). The V and J ends lost 0 bases and 5 bases respectively, with 5 bases between them. Germline V lookup: CDR1 MGHRA, CDR2 YSYEKL. The CDR3 has 13 amino acids. CDR3: CASSQEGDQPQHF. The DNA for the CDR3 is TGCGCCAGCAGCCAAGAAGGGGATCAGCCCCAGCATTTT.

J is TRBJ2-7 and V is TRBV7-9; D gene unclear. This CDR3 region has 14 residues. Trimming stripped 0 bases from V and 5 bases from J, with 11 bases between. Germline values: CDR1 SEHNR, CDR2 FQNEAQ (reference sequence). The CDR3 DNA reads TGTGCCAGCAGCTTAGCTCACTTGTTGGACGAGCAGTACTTC. Protein product: CASSLAHLLDEQYF.

The chain combines TRBV19 with TRBJ2-2; perhaps TRBD2 as D (5 bases). The CDR3 sequence is 16 residues long. CDR1 is LNHDA, CDR2 SQIVND, per germline (reference sequence). Trimming removed 7 bases from V and 6 bases from J, with 21 bases in between. The CDR3 loop reads CASTHSAERGPGELFF. The CDR3, as DNA: TGTGCCAGTACCCACTCGGCGGAACGGGGTCCCGGGGAGCTGTTTTTT.

This chain joins TRBV9 and TRBJ2-2; TRBD1 might be the D (6 bases). The CDR3 is made up of 13 amino acids. Germline V gene sequence: CDR1 SGDLS, CDR2 YYNGEE. Trimming removed 3 bases at V and 4 bases at J, with 7 bases between. The CDR3 region has the DNA TGTGCCAGCAGCGAGACAGGCACCGGGGAGCTGTTTTTT. Translating it yields CASSETGTGELFF.

The chain couples TRBV3-1 (or the pseudogene TRBV3-2) to TRBJ1-2; D perhaps matches TRBD1 (6 bases). There are 15 residues in the CDR3. Germline values: CDR1 LGHDT, CDR2 YNNKEL (reference sequence). V shed 4 bases and J shed 4 bases, with 16 bases lying between them. CDR3: CASSPIRGSAYGYTF. CDR3 coding DNA: TGTGCCAGCAGCCCGATCAGGGGTTCGGCCTATGGCTACACCTTC.

CDR3 protein: CASSPRIVRDPRGREQYF. For the CDR3, the DNA is TGTGCCAGCAGCCCCCGGATCGTGCGGGACCCCCGTGGGAGGGAGCAGTACTTC. This rearrangement joins TRBV11-2 to TRBJ2-7; D is perhaps TRBD2 (6 bases). Trimming cost V 5 bases and J 7 bases, with 30 bases left between them. Germline-derived CDR1 and CDR2 are SGHAT and FQNNGV. CDR3 size: 18 residues.

The chain links TRBV6-5 to TRBJ2-2; D gene ambiguous. Trimming removed 9 bases from V and 1 base from J, with 12 bases in between. CDR3 length equals 14 residues. The V gene's germline CDR1 is MNHEY and CDR2 SVGAGI. The CDR3 coding sequence is TGTGCCAGTTCCCCTTGGGGGAACACCGGGGAGCTGTTTTTT. This gives the protein CASSPWGNTGELFF.

This chain connects TRBV27 to TRBJ2-7; D call uncertain. Germline CDR1 and CDR2: MNHEY and SMNVEV (reference sequence). The CDR3 is 16 residues long. The V and J ends lost 3 bases and 6 bases respectively, with 21 bases between them. In DNA, the CDR3 is TGTGCCAGCAGTTTTTCGGCAGAAACCACTGTGGTCGAGCAGTACTTC. Translating gives CASSFSAETTVVEQYF.

This clone has a single count. The rearrangement joins TRBV11-2 to TRBJ1-1; maybe TRBD1 (5 bases). The germline V gene has CDR1 SGHAT and CDR2 FQNNGV. CDR3 length: 15 residues. Trimming pared 4 bases from V and 0 bases from J, leaving 12 bases between. The CDR3 reads CASSSGLGVNTEAFF. The CDR3, as DNA: TGTGCCAGCAGCTCGGGGCTGGGGGTGAACACTGAAGCTTTCTTT.

The V gene is TRBV7-2, the J gene TRBJ1-1; D perhaps matches TRBD1 (6 bases). The CDR3 contains 16 residues. CDR1 is SGHTA and CDR2 is FQGNSA in the germline V gene. V lost 4 bases and J 1 base, leaving 16 bases between the germline ends. CDR3 sequence reads: CASSSLQGRGNTEAFF. CDR3 in DNA: TGTGCCAGCAGCTCACTACAGGGTCGGGGGAACACTGAAGCTTTCTTT.

The chain combines TRBV20-1 with TRBJ1-1; unclear D gene. The CDR3 consists of 14 residues. Trimming removed 3 bases from V and 0 bases from J, with 11 bases in between. Per the germline V gene, CDR1 is DFQATT and CDR2 is SNEGSKA (reference sequence). The CDR3 here is CSASSQDLNTEAFF. The DNA for the CDR3 is TGCAGTGCTAGTTCTCAGGATTTGAACACTGAAGCTTTCTTT.

The chain recombines TRBV10-3 with TRBJ1-1, with TRBD1 matching over 11 bases. V trimming: 2 bases; J trimming: 4 bases; junction bases outside the gene matches: 3. CDR1 and CDR2 from the germline V gene are ENHRY and SYGVKD. The CDR3 runs to 15 residues. CDR3 loop: CAISELGQGATEAFF. In DNA form, the CDR3 reads TGTGCCATCAGTGAGCTCGGACAGGGGGCCACTGAAGCTTTCTTT.